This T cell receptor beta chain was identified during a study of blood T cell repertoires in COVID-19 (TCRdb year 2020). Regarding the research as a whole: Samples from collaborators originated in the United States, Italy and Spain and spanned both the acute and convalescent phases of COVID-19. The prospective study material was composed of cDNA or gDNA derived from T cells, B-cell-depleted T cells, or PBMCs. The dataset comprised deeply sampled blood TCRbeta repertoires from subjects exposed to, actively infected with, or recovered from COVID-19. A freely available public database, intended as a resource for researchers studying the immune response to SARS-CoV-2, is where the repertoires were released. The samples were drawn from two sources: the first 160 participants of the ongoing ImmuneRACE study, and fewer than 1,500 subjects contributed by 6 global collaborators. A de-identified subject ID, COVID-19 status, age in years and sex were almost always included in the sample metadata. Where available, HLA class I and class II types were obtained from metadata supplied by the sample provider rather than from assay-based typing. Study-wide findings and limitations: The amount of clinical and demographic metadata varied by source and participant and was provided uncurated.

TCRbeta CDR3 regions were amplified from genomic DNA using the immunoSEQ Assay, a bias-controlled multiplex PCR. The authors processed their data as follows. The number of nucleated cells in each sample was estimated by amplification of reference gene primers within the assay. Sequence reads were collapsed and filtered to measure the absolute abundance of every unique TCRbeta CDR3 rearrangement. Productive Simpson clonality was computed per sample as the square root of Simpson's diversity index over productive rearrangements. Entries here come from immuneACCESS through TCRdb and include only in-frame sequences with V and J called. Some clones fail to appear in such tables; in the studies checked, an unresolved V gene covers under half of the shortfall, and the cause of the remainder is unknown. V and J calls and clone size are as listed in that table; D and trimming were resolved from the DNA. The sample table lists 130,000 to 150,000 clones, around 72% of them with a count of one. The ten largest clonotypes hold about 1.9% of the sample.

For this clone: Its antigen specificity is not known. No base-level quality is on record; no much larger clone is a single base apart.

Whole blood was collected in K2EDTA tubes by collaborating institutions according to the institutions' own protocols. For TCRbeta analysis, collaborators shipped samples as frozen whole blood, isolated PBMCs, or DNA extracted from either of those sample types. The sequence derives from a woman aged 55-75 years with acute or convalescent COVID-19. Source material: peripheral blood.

The DNA is TGCGCCAGCAGCTATGTCGGGACAGGGGGTCCGTCATCCCAAGCTAACTATGGCTACACCTTC. It is translated as CASSYVGTGGPSSQANYGYTF. This receptor chain uses TRBV5-1 and TRBJ1-2; 11 of the junction bases match TRBD1. V trim: 3 bases; J trim: 0 bases; unmatched bases: 19. The CDR3 contains 21 residues, cysteine and phenylalanine counted. Left in the record is the CDR3 DNA by itself, 63 bases read in frame from the first base. The germline V gene sets CDR1 to SGHRS and CDR2 to YFSETQ.